These 18 T cell receptor beta chains came from one sample sequenced in a study of blood T cells in healthy people across ages. A J-beta primer mix and a sample-barcoded 5' primer were used in a second PCR of roughly 6 to 11 cycles. One entry per CDR3 protein results from TCRdb running MiXCR on the 5' RACE reads. Found here are some 1.7 million distinct CDR3 sequences, about 30% of them singletons; the top ten hold 7.7%. Sequenced input: blood. The receptors originated from a woman in her 30s in good health.

The sample holds many counts of this clonotype. The rearrangement uses TRBV20-1 and TRBJ2-1; 12 bases fit TRBD2. V trimming: 0 bases; J trimming: 3 bases; junction bases outside the gene matches: 12. Germline CDR1 is DFQATT and CDR2 is SNEGSKA (reference sequence). This CDR3 is 19 amino acids long. The CDR3 is CSARDVRTSGVNVYNEQFF. The CDR3 bases are TGCAGTGCTAGAGATGTAAGGACTAGCGGGGTTAATGTCTACAATGAGCAGTTCTTC.

This clonotype was observed a handful of times. The chain is built from TRBV28 and TRBJ1-6; TRBD1 aligns across 7 bases. J gave up 9 bases and V 7 bases, and 12 bases lay outside the gene matches. This CDR3 is built from 15 residues. CDR1 and CDR2 (germline): MDHEN, SYDVKM. CDR3 loop: CASTRARGIGSPLHF. The CDR3 DNA sequence: TGTGCCAGCACCAGGGCCAGGGGGATCGGTTCACCCCTCCACTTT. Based on the CDR3 plus reference TRBV28 and TRBJ1-6, the full variable domain is DVKVTQSSRYLVKRTGEKVFLECVQDMDHENMFWYRQDPGLGLRLIYFSYDVKMKEKGDIPEGYSVSREKKERFSLILESASTNQTSMYLCASTRARGIGSPLHFGNGTRLTVT.

This clonotype was detected only a few times. The V call is TRBV25-1, the J call TRBJ2-7, with TRBD2 matching over 7 bases. The CDR3 is made up of 14 amino acids. V lost 0 bases to trimming and J lost 5 bases; unmatched junction nucleotides: 4. CDR1 MGHDK and CDR2 SYGVNS come from the germline V gene. The CDR3 sequence: CASSEYGGGNEQYF. CDR3 nucleotides: TGTGCCAGCAGTGAATATGGGGGGGGGAACGAGCAGTACTTC.

In this sample, this clonotype turned up a few times. The chain carries TRBV5-1 and TRBJ2-2, with a possible D match to TRBD1 (6 bases). The V gene lost 4 bases and the J gene lost 4 bases, with 11 bases spanning the gap. CDR1 SGHRS and CDR2 YFSETQ come from the germline V gene. This CDR3 region has 14 residues. The CDR3, as DNA: TGCGCCAGCAGCCCGGGACAAGTCACCGGGGAGCTGTTTTTT. Translating it yields CASSPGQVTGELFF.

This clonotype was detected only a few times. A much bigger clone sits one base away, suggesting this may be a read error. The chain links TRBV9 to TRBJ2-7, with 8 bases lining up with TRBD1. The J call may be wrong; the DNA end is better matched by TRBJ2-5. Germline V CDR1 and CDR2: SGDLS, YYNGEE. This CDR3 has 13 residues. The CDR3 region has the DNA TGTACCAGCAGCGCGCGACAGGGGGAGACCCAGTACTTC. This gives the protein CTSSARQGETQYF.

This clonotype appeared many times. The chain has TRBV5-6 and TRBJ2-7; D call uncertain. In germline, CDR1 is SGHDT, CDR2 YYEEEE. V was trimmed by 2 bases and J by 6 bases, leaving 6 bases between them. This CDR3 is 11 amino acids long. This CDR3 is CASSLNFEQYF. CDR3 DNA sequence: TGTGCCAGCAGCTTAAATTTCGAGCAGTACTTC.

This clonotype was recorded at least ten times. DNA of the CDR3: TGTGCCAGCTCAAAACGACAGGGGGTATGGGAGCAGTACTTC. Its protein product is CASSKRQGVWEQYF. This sequence joins TRBV18 and TRBJ2-7, with 9 bases that match TRBD1. CDR1 and CDR2 (germline): KGHSH, LQKENI. The CDR3 extends over 14 amino acids. J lost 7 bases, V lost 5 bases, and 9 bases had no gene match.

The genes are TRBV4-3 and TRBJ1-2; 9 nucleotides agree with TRBD1. J lost 4 bases, V lost 0 bases, and 9 bases had no gene match. The CDR3 has 17 residues. Germline-derived CDR1 and CDR2 are LGHNA and YSLEER. CDR3 DNA sequence: TGCGCCAGCAGCCAAGAATTGGCGGGACAGGGAGCCTATGGCTACACCTTC. Protein product: CASSQELAGQGAYGYTF.

V usage is TRBV20-1 and J usage is TRBJ2-5, with D possibly matching TRBD1 (6 bases). The CDR3 spans 14 residues. Looked up from germline, CDR1 is DFQATT and CDR2 is SNEGSKA (reference sequence). V gave up 4 bases and J gave up 3 bases, with 15 bases separating them. The CDR3 reads CSATTGQLKETQYF. The CDR3 bases are TGCAGTGCTACTACCGGACAGTTGAAAGAGACCCAGTACTTC.

The gene calls are TRBV20-1 and TRBJ2-5; D is possibly TRBD1 or TRBD2 (6 bases each). From germline, CDR1 is DFQATT and CDR2 SNEGSKA (reference sequence). The V and J ends lost 3 bases and 3 bases respectively, with 20 bases between them. This CDR3 spans 16 amino acids. CDR3 region: CSARVGGRVLKETQYF. The CDR3 bases are TGCAGTGCTAGGGTCGGGGGCAGGGTCCTGAAAGAGACCCAGTACTTC.

This clonotype was picked up many times. The chain uses TRBV14 and TRBJ1-1, with D possibly being TRBD1 (6 bases). Deletions cut 5 bases from V and 6 bases from J, with 10 bases between. The CDR3 consists of 12 residues. The germline gives CDR1 SGHDN, CDR2 FVKESK. In DNA, the CDR3 is TGTGCCAGCAGCGGGGGCAGGGCTGAAGCTTTCTTT. This translates into CASSGGRAEAFF.

This chain connects TRBV20-1 to TRBJ1-1, with D perhaps TRBD1 (6 bases). Trimming removed 2 bases from V and 5 bases from J, with 12 bases in between. The germline gives CDR1 DFQATT, CDR2 SNEGSKA (reference sequence). This CDR3 spans 13 amino acids. The CDR3 sequence is CSARPIGGTEAFF. DNA of the CDR3: TGCAGTGCTAGACCTATAGGGGGTACTGAAGCTTTCTTT.

This chain connects TRBV5-1 to TRBJ1-1, with D perhaps TRBD1 (5 bases). Germline CDR1 and CDR2: SGHRS and YFSETQ. CDR3 length: 16 amino acids. V was shortened by 0 bases and J by 3 bases, with 15 bases between the two germline ends. CDR3 region: CASSLGGGGRDTEAFF. The CDR3 DNA reads as TGCGCCAGCAGCTTGGGGGGTGGGGGAAGGGACACTGAAGCTTTCTTT.

The rearrangement joins TRBV20-1 to TRBJ2-1, with 7 bases fitting TRBD2. Unmatched junction bases numbered 9, after V lost 4 bases and J lost 6 bases. Germline CDR1 is DFQATT and CDR2 is SNEGSKA (reference sequence). The CDR3 has 14 residues. The CDR3 spells CSAILGTTSNEQFF. CDR3 in DNA: TGCAGTGCTATTCTCGGGACTACGTCCAATGAGCAGTTCTTC.

In its sample, this clonotype was seen a few times. V and J are TRBV20-1 and TRBJ2-5; 7 bases line up with TRBD1. The DNA end favors TRBJ2-1, so the J call may be wrong. The germline V gene encodes CDR1 DFQATT and CDR2 SNEGSKA (reference sequence). The CDR3 covers 14 residues. CDR3 residues: CSAQETGFQETQFF. In nucleotides, the CDR3 is TGCAGCGCACAAGAGACAGGGTTCCAAGAGACCCAGTTCTTC.

The chain employs TRBV10-3 and TRBJ1-1; maybe TRBD1 (5 bases). V was trimmed by 6 bases and J by 2 bases, leaving 25 bases between them. Looked up from germline, CDR1 is ENHRY and CDR2 is SYGVKD. The CDR3 contains 18 residues. CDR3 amino acids: CAISIGDFLLRTNTEAFF. The CDR3 region has the DNA TGTGCCATCAGCATTGGGGACTTTTTACTCCGGACTAACACTGAAGCTTTCTTT.

Note on this clonotype: Just one base apart from a much larger clone, this may be a read error. Since the CDR3 does not end with the conserved phenylalanine or tryptophan, this likely comes from a read error. This chain links TRBV6-2 or TRBV6-3 with TRBJ2-7, with a tentative D call TRBD2 (5 bases). The germline V gene encodes CDR1 MNHEY and CDR2 SVGEGT. Trimming removed 5 bases from V and 3 bases from J, with 14 bases in between. The CDR3 contains 14 residues. Here the CDR3 reads CASSQPGINYEQYC. For the CDR3, the DNA is TGTGCCAGCAGTCAACCCGGGATAAACTACGAGCAGTACTGC.

This clonotype was seen only a few times. The gene calls are TRBV15 and TRBJ2-3; D may match TRBD1 or TRBD2 (5 bases each). CDR3 length: 16 amino acids. V was clipped by 5 bases and J by 2 bases, with 17 bases between them. CDR1 and CDR2 from the germline V gene are LNHNV and YYDKDF (reference sequence). The CDR3 spells CATSERRDALTDTQYF. As DNA, the CDR3 is TGTGCCACCAGCGAACGCCGGGACGCCCTCACAGATACGCAGTATTTT. The full variable domain, its missing parts supplied by reference TRBV15 and TRBJ2-3, is DAMVIQNPRYQVTQFGKPVTLSCSQTLNHNVMYWYQQKSSQAPKLLFHYYDKDFNNEADTPDNFQSRRPNTSFCFLDIRSPGLGDTAMYLCATSERRDALTDTQYFGPGTRLTVL.